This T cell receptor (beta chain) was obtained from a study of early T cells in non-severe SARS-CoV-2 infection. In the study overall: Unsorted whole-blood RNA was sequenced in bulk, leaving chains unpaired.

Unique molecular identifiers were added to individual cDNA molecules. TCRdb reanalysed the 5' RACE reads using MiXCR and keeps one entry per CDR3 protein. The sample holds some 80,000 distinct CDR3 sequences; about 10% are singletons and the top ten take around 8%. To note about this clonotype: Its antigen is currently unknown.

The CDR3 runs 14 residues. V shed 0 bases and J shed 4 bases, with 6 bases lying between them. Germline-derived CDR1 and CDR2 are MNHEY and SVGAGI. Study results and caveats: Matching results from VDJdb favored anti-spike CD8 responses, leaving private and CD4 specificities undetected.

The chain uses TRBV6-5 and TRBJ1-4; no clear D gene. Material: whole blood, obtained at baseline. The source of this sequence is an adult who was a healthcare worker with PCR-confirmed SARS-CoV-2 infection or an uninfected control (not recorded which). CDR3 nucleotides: TGTGCCAGCAGTTACTCTGGGGTTAATGAAAAACTGTTTTTT. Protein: CASSYSGVNEKLFF.